The TCR beta chain under discussion was sequenced for a study of CD8+ T cells in alopecia areata. Whole-study context: Oral tofacitinib (5 to 10 mg twice daily) was administered to treated patients. Once tofacitinib had been taken for 6 to 18 months, 6 months off drug followed. Findings of the study overall: An increase in clonality over normal scalp was evident in lesional scalp, especially alopecia totalis/universalis.

RNA was isolated and reverse transcribed to cDNA, the sequencing template. The repertoire was sequenced with immunoSEQ multiplex PCR; TCRdb's copy has only in-frame clones and lacks some. This sample carries fewer than 200,000 clones, around 64% of them seen once, and the ten largest clones take over 10%. Alopecia areata patients provided lesional scalp punch biopsies and peripheral blood, both collected for the study. This clone has more than one count but fewer than ten. Its antigen is still unknown. The starting material was CD8+ T cells sorted from blood, obtained at week 0. The clonotype was recovered from a human donor with alopecia areata.

In DNA form, the CDR3 reads TGTGCCAGCAGCCCCTTAGCGGGGGGGTACAATGAGCAGTTCTTC. This gives the protein CASSPLAGGYNEQFF. This sequence joins TRBV4-2 and TRBJ2-1; TRBD2 matches at 11 bases. The ends lost 4 bases at V and 4 bases at J; junction bases unmatched: 3. The germline V gene has CDR1 LGHNA and CDR2 YNFKEQ. This CDR3 has 15 residues.